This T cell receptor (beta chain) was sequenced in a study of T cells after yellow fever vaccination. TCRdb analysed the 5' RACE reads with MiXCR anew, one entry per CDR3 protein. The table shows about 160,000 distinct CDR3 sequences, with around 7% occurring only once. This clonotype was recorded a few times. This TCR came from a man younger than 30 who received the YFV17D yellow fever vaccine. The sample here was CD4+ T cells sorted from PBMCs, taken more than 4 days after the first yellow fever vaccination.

CDR3 DNA: TGCAGCGTATATACAGGGTCATCCTACGAGCAGTACTTC. Translation gives CSVYTGSSYEQYF. The chain joins TRBV29-1 to TRBJ2-7; D might be TRBD1 (6 bases). Germline values: CDR1 SQVTM, CDR2 ANQGSEA. The V and J ends lost 6 bases and 1 base respectively, with 13 bases between them. The CDR3 covers 13 residues.